The 26 T cell receptor beta chains presented below share a single source sample, sequenced in a study of patients and donors after allogeneic stem cell transplantation. TCRdb re-analysed the RT-PCR reads in MiXCR, keeping a single row per CDR3 protein. Of about a million distinct CDR3 sequences in the sample, about 20% were seen once. The sample comprised blood, either unsorted or a sorted T cell fraction (not recorded which). Source of these receptors: a human donor who was either an allogeneic HSCT recipient or a stem cell or donor lymphocyte infusion donor (not recorded which). It is not recorded whose cells these are; they may come from a transplant donor.

The V and J genes are TRBV5-1 and TRBJ2-2; 7 nucleotides align to TRBD1. J was trimmed by 4 bases and V by 0 bases; bases with no gene match: 6. Germline loops: CDR1 SGHRS, CDR2 YFSETQ. This CDR3 spans 16 amino acids. The CDR3 is CASSLGAGGRTGELFF. The CDR3 DNA is TGCGCCAGCAGCTTGGGGGCAGGGGGTCGCACCGGGGAGCTGTTTTTT.

This clonotype was detected ten times or more. The chain links TRBV24-1 to TRBJ1-2; the match to TRBD1 covers 8 bases. The CDR3 consists of 12 residues. Germline lookup yields CDR1 KGHDR and CDR2 SFDVKD. V dropped 9 bases and J dropped 5; count of bases not matched to a gene: 4. CDR3 nucleotide sequence: TGTGCCACCCGGGACAGGTTATATGGCTACACCTTC. Protein sequence: CATRDRLYGYTF.

The CDR3 bases are TGTGCCAGCAGTCTAGGGGGACAAGGCCCAGGGGCGGGTACGCAGTATTTT. Translated, it gives CASSLGGQGPGAGTQYF. The genes are TRBV12-3 or TRBV12-4 and TRBJ2-3, with a tentative D call TRBD1 (6 bases). There are 17 residues in the CDR3. V was pared by 5 bases and J by 8 bases, with 26 bases between.

This clonotype was counted a few times. The chain links TRBV4-2 to TRBJ2-1; D remains ambiguous. This CDR3 is 17 amino acids long. With 0 bases removed from V and 0 bases from J, the gap between germline ends came to 12 bases. Germline V gene data show CDR1 as LGHNA and CDR2 as YNFKEQ. Here the CDR3 reads CASSQEFRASSYNEQFF. CDR3 sequence (DNA): TGTGCCAGCAGCCAAGAATTTCGGGCGAGCTCCTACAATGAGCAGTTCTTC.

The CDR3, as DNA: TGTGCCAGCAGCCCGGGAGCGGGGGGGGATGAGCAGTTCTTC. Its translation: CASSPGAGGDEQFF. The chain recombines TRBV9 with TRBJ2-1; 10 bases align to TRBD2. This CDR3 comprises 14 residues. The J segment lost 8 bases and the V segment lost 4 bases, leaving 6 bases of the junction unmatched. The V gene's germline CDR1 is SGDLS and CDR2 YYNGEE.

This chain joins TRBV4-3 and TRBJ2-3, with D unresolved. The CDR3 length is 15 residues. From germline, CDR1 is LGHNA and CDR2 YSLEER. With 0 bases removed from V and 4 bases from J, the gap between germline ends came to 11 bases. The DNA for the CDR3 is TGCGCCAGCAGCCAAGAGGGGTTAGGGCCAGATACGCAGTATTTT. Translation gives CASSQEGLGPDTQYF.

The J gene is TRBJ1-1, the V gene TRBV4-2, with D unresolved. The CDR3 extends over 16 amino acids. Trimming stripped 2 bases from V and 0 bases from J, with 13 bases between. The germline gives CDR1 LGHNA, CDR2 YNFKEQ. DNA of the CDR3: TGTGCCAGCAGCCAAAGTGGACTGGGGATGAACACTGAAGCTTTCTTT. Translated: CASSQSGLGMNTEAFF.

The chain joins TRBV5-1 to TRBJ2-5; 7 bases are shared with TRBD1. This CDR3 is built from 14 residues. V lost 3 bases to trimming and J lost 2 bases; unmatched junction nucleotides: 4. The V gene's germline CDR1 is SGHRS and CDR2 YFSETQ. CDR3 residues: CASSSGQRQETQYF. CDR3 in DNA: TGCGCCAGCAGCTCGGGACAGAGACAAGAGACCCAGTACTTC.

V gene TRBV5-1 combines with J gene TRBJ2-2; 12 bases line up with TRBD2. The germline V gene encodes CDR1 SGHRS and CDR2 YFSETQ. This CDR3 is 16 amino acids long. The V gene end was trimmed by 1 base and the J gene end by 7 bases; junction bases not matched to a gene: 5. The CDR3 protein is CASSLPSGGAFGELFF. DNA for the CDR3: TGCGCCAGCAGCTTGCCTAGCGGGGGGGCCTTCGGGGAGCTGTTTTTT.

This clonotype was observed a handful of times. The rearrangement links TRBV10-3 to TRBJ1-2; no definite D call. Germline CDR1 and CDR2: ENHRY and SYGVKD. V gave up 4 bases and J gave up 2 bases, with 8 bases separating them. The CDR3 extends over 13 amino acids. CDR3 bases: TGTGCCATCAGTGTTCCGGGAAACTATGGCTACACCTTC. This codes for CAISVPGNYGYTF.

This clonotype was counted only a few times. The chain couples TRBV3-1 to TRBJ2-4, with D tentatively TRBD1 (6 bases). The CDR3 is made up of 14 amino acids. The germline CDR1 and CDR2 sequences are LGHDT and YNNKEL (reference sequence). Deletions cut 4 bases from V and 8 bases from J, with 15 bases between. Written as DNA, the CDR3 is TGTGCCAGCAGCCGATCTTCCAGGGGTTACATTCAGTACTTC. Translated: CASSRSSRGYIQYF.

This clonotype was observed a handful of times. The genes are TRBV29-1 and TRBJ2-3, with 8 bases aligning to TRBD2. The length of the CDR3 is 14 residues. The germline V gene encodes CDR1 SQVTM and CDR2 ANQGSEA. With V trimmed by 1 base and J by 7 bases, 7 bases remained unmatched. CDR3 in amino acids: CSVEVTGRGNTQYF. The CDR3, as DNA: TGCAGCGTTGAAGTAACCGGGAGGGGGAATACGCAGTATTTT.

This clonotype came up a few times. CDR3 coding DNA: TGTGCCCCTCCGGGCAGGAAGTCGGGCGAGCAGTACTTC. This encodes CAPPGRKSGEQYF. The genes are TRBV10-3 and TRBJ2-7; D not certain. Germline-derived CDR1 and CDR2 are ENHRY and SYGVKD. The CDR3 contains 13 residues. V was trimmed by 11 bases and J by 6 bases, leaving 20 bases between them.

The chain recombines TRBV6-1 with TRBJ2-2; 11 nucleotides match TRBD2. With V trimmed by 5 bases and J by 1 base, 3 bases remained unmatched. The germline gives CDR1 MNHNS, CDR2 SASEGT. The CDR3 has 16 residues. The CDR3 loop reads CASSPSGGWNTGELFF. The CDR3 DNA is TGTGCCAGCAGTCCTAGCGGGGGGTGGAACACCGGGGAGCTGTTTTTT.

This chain connects TRBV5-1 to TRBJ2-7, with a weak D call TRBD1 (6 bases). Trimming removed 0 bases from V and 6 bases from J, with 13 bases in between. Germline V gene lookup returns CDR1 SGHRS and CDR2 YFSETQ. The CDR3 has 14 amino acids. CDR3 bases: TGCGCCAGCAGCTTGGTTGAGGGGGTGGGCGAGCAGTACTTC. This gives the protein CASSLVEGVGEQYF.

A few counts support this clonotype. The gene calls are TRBV5-6 and TRBJ1-4, with 7 bases fitting TRBD1. V was clipped by 3 bases and J by 8 bases; unmatched bases: 13. The CDR3 is made up of 16 amino acids. Germline V gene lookup returns CDR1 SGHDT and CDR2 YYEEEE. As DNA, the CDR3 is TGTGCCAGCAGCTCCGTCGAGACAGGGATGGACGAAAAACTGTTTTTT. This sequence encodes CASSSVETGMDEKLFF.

The sample holds a few counts of this clonotype. The gene calls are TRBV7-6 and TRBJ1-3; TRBD1 is a possible D gene (6 bases). Germline CDR1 is SGHVS and CDR2 is FNYEAQ. The V gene lost 5 bases and the J gene lost 0 bases, with 11 bases spanning the gap. The length of the CDR3 is 15 residues. CDR3 sequence: CASSRQTGSGNTIYF. The CDR3 DNA reads as TGTGCCAGCAGCCGACAGACAGGCTCTGGAAACACCATATATTTT.

The genes are TRBV4-3 and TRBJ1-2; D uncertain. The CDR3 is 15 residues long. Per germline, CDR1 LGHNA and CDR2 YSLEER. V lost 4 bases to trimming and J lost 7 bases, with 19 bases between them. The CDR3 reads CASSPELSGWRGYTF. The CDR3 bases are TGCGCCAGCAGCCCAGAGCTCTCGGGGTGGCGTGGCTACACCTTC.

This clonotype was found many times. The V call is TRBV18, the J call TRBJ1-1, with a possible D match to TRBD1 (5 bases). With 3 bases removed from V and 5 bases from J, the gap between germline ends came to 16 bases. In germline, CDR1 is KGHSH, CDR2 LQKENI. The CDR3 has 15 residues. The chain's CDR3 is CASSPPMWGETEAFF. The DNA of the CDR3 is TGTGCCAGCTCACCCCCTATGTGGGGCGAGACTGAAGCTTTCTTT.

This clonotype has more than one count but fewer than ten. The chain recombines TRBV13 with TRBJ2-3; D perhaps matches TRBD2 (5 bases). This CDR3 is 16 amino acids long. CDR1 is PRHDT and CDR2 is FYEKMQ in the germline V gene (reference sequence). V lost 5 bases to trimming and J lost 0 bases, with 15 bases between them. Written as DNA, the CDR3 is TGTGCCAGCAGCAAACTTGGACTTTCTAGCACAGATACGCAGTATTTT. The encoded protein is CASSKLGLSSTDTQYF.

The gene calls are TRBV7-9 and TRBJ1-3; tentative D call: TRBD1 (5 bases). V dropped 5 bases and J dropped 3 bases, with 8 bases sitting between them. The CDR3 is 13 residues long. CDR1 and CDR2 (germline): SEHNR, FQNEAQ (reference sequence). CDR3 nucleotide sequence: TGTGCCAGCAGCCGGGACTATGGAAACACCATATATTTT. This codes for CASSRDYGNTIYF.

This clonotype was picked up many times. The V and J genes are TRBV12-3 or TRBV12-4 and TRBJ1-1, with 7 bases fitting TRBD1. CDR3 length equals 14 residues. V lost 2 bases to trimming and J lost 5 bases; unmatched junction nucleotides: 5. The CDR3: CASSLRGGGTEAFF. The CDR3 region has the DNA TGTGCCAGCAGTTTAAGAGGGGGCGGTACTGAAGCTTTCTTT.

CDR3 nucleotide sequence: TGTGCCAGCAGGGTCACACTCCATCAGCCCCAGCATTTT. It encodes CASRVTLHQPQHF. This sequence joins TRBV6-2 or TRBV6-3 and TRBJ1-5; unclear D gene. V lost 6 bases and J 5 bases, leaving 11 bases between the germline ends. The germline CDR1 and CDR2 sequences are MNHEY and SVGEGT. CDR3 size: 13 residues.

This chain joins TRBV15 and TRBJ1-5, with TRBD1 identical over 7 bases. The length of the CDR3 is 16 residues. The ends lost 3 bases at V and 3 bases at J; junction bases unmatched: 8. Germline V lookup: CDR1 LNHNV, CDR2 YYDKDF (reference sequence). DNA of the CDR3: TGTGCCACCAGCAGGGGACCGGGACAGTACAATCAGCCCCAGCATTTT. The encoded protein is CATSRGPGQYNQPQHF.

In this sample, this clonotype turned up a few times. V is TRBV2 and J is TRBJ2-5, with D possibly being TRBD1 (6 bases). V dropped 7 bases and J dropped 4 bases, with 13 bases sitting between them. Germline V gene lookup returns CDR1 SNHLY and CDR2 FYNNEI. The CDR3 loop spans 13 amino acids. The CDR3: CASNNRVRETQYF. As DNA, the CDR3 is TGTGCCAGCAACAACAGGGTCCGAGAGACCCAGTACTTC.

The J gene is TRBJ2-7, the V gene TRBV20-1; D possibly corresponds to TRBD2 (5 bases). CDR1 and CDR2 from the germline V gene are DFQATT and SNEGSKA (reference sequence). V shed 1 base and J shed 4 bases, with 11 bases lying between them. The CDR3 sequence is 13 residues long. The CDR3 DNA reads TGCAGTGCTAGAGGGACTTTTTCATACGAGCAGTACTTC. Its translation: CSARGTFSYEQYF.